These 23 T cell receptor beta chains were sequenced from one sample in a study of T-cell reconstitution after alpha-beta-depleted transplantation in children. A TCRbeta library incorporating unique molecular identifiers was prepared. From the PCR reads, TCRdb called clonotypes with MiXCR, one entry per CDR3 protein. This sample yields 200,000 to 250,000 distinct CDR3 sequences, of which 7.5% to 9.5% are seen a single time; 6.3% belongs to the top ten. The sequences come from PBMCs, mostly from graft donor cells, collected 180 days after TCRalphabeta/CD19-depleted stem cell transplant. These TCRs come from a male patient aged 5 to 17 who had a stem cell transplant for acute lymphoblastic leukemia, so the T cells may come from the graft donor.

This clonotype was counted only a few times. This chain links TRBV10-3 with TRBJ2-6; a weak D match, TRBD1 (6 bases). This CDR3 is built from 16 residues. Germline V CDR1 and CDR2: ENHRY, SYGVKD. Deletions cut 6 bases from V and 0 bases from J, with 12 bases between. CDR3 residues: CAIRRQALSGANVLTF. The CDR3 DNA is TGTGCCATCAGGAGACAGGCCCTCTCTGGGGCCAACGTCCTGACTTTC.

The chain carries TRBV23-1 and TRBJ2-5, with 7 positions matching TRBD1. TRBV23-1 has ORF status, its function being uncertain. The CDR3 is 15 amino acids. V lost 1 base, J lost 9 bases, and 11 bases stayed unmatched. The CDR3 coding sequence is TGCGCCAGCAGTCAATTTGACAGGGAGCAAGAATCCCAGTACTTC. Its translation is CASSQFDREQESQYF.

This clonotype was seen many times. The DNA for the CDR3 is TGTGCCAGCAGTTCAACCACAGGCGGCTATGGCTACACCTTC. Translated, it gives CASSSTTGGYGYTF. The V and J genes are TRBV6-5 and TRBJ1-2; maybe TRBD1 (5 bases). The CDR3 consists of 14 residues. Germline lookup yields CDR1 MNHEY and CDR2 SVGAGI. V lost 4 bases and J 4 bases, leaving 13 bases between the germline ends.

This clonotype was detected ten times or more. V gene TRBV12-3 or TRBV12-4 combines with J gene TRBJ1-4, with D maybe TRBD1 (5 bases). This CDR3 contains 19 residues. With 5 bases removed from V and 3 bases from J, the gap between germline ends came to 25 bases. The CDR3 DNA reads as TGTGCCAGCAGTCGCCTACTTGGGCCTCTCCAGGGAGCTAATGAAAAACTGTTTTTT. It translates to CASSRLLGPLQGANEKLFF.

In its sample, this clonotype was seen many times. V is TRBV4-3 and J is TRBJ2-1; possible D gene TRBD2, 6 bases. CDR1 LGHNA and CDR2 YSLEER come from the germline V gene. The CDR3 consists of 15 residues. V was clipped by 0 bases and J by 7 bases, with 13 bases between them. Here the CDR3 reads CASSQDPLARNEQFF. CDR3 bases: TGCGCCAGCAGCCAAGATCCACTAGCCCGAAATGAGCAGTTCTTC.

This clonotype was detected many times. CDR3 residues: CSVDPWQGALPFHEQFF. DNA for the CDR3: TGCAGCGTTGATCCCTGGCAGGGGGCTCTCCCCTTTCATGAGCAGTTCTTC. V is TRBV29-1 and J is TRBJ2-1; 8 bases are a match to TRBD1. Germline V gives CDR1 SQVTM, CDR2 ANQGSEA. The CDR3 spans 17 residues. With V trimmed by 3 bases and J by 8 bases, 18 bases remained unmatched.

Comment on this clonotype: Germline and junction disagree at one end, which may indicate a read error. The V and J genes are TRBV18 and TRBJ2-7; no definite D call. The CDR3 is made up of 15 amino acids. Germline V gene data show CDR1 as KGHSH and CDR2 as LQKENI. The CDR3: CASLPNEWGPYEQYF. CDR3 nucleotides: TGTGCCAGCTTACCAAACGAATGGGGTCCCTACGAGCAGTACTTC.

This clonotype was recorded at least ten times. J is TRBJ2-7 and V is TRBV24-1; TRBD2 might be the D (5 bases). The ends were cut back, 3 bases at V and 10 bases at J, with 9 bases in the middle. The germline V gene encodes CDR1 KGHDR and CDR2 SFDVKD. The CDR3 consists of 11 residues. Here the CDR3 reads CATSDRRDQYF. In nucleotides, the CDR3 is TGTGCCACCAGTGATCGCCGGGATCAGTACTTC.

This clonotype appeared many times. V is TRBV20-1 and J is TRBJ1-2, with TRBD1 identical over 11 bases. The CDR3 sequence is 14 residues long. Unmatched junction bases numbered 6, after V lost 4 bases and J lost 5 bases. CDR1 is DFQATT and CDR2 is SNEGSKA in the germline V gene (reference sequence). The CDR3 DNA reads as TGCAGTGCTAACCGGGACAGGGGGTTTTATGGCTACACCTTC. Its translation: CSANRDRGFYGYTF.

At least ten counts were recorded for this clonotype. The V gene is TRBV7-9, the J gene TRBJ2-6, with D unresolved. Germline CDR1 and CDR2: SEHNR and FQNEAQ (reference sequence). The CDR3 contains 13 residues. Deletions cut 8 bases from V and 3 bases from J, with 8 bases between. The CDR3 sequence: CASGVVGANVLTF. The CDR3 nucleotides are TGTGCCAGCGGAGTGGTTGGGGCCAACGTCCTGACTTTC.

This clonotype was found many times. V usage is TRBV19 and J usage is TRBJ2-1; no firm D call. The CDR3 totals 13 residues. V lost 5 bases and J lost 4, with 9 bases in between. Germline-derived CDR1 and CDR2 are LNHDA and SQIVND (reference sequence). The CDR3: CASSWQAYNEQFF. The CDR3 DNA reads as TGTGCCAGTAGTTGGCAGGCTTACAATGAGCAGTTCTTC.

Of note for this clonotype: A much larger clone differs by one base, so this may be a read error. The CDR3 loop reads CASSITGTGSEKLFF. The CDR3 nucleotides are TGTGCCAGCAGTATAACCGGGACAGGGAGTGAAAAACTGTTTTTT. The V and J genes are TRBV28 and TRBJ1-4, with 9 bases matching TRBD1. The junction had 8 bases not matched to a gene; V was cut back by 5 bases and J by 7 bases. CDR1 is MDHEN and CDR2 is SYDVKM in the germline V gene. The CDR3 sequence is 15 residues long.

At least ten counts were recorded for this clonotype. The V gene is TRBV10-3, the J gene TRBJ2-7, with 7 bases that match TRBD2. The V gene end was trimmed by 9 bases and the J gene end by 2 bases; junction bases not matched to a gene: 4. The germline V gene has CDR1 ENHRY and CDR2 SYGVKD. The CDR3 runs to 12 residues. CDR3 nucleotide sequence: TGTGCCATGGGAGGGGTCACCTACGAGCAGTACTTC. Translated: CAMGGVTYEQYF.

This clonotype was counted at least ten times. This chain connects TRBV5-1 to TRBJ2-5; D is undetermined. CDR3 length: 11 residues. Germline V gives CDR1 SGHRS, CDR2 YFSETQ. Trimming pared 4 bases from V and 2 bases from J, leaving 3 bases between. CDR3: CASSAQETQYF. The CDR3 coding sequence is TGCGCCAGCAGCGCTCAAGAGACCCAGTACTTC.

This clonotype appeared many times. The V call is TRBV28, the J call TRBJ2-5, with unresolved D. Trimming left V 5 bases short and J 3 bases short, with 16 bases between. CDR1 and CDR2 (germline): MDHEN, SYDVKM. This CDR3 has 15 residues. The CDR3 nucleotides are TGTGCCAGCAGTCCCTCTCTAGGAATCAAAGAGACCCAGTACTTC. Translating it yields CASSPSLGIKETQYF.

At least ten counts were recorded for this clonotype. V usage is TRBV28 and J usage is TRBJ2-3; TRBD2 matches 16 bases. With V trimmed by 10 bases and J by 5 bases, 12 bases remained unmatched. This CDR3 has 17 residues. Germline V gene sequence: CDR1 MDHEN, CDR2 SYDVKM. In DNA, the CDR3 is TGTGCCACATTTCCCGGGACTAGCGGGAGGGGGAAAGATACGCAGTATTTT. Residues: CATFPGTSGRGKDTQYF.

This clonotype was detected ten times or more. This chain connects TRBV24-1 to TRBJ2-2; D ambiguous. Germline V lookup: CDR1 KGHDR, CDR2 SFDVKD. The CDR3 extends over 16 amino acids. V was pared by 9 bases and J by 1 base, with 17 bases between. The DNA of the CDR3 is TGTGCCACCGCCCGAAGAGATAGTCTGAACACCGGGGAGCTGTTTTTT. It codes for CATARRDSLNTGELFF.

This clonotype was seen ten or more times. In DNA, the CDR3 is TGTGCCAGCAGTGCTCAGACCGGGATTTTCTATGGCTACACCTTC. Its translation: CASSAQTGIFYGYTF. V is TRBV5-6 and J is TRBJ1-2; D gene unclear. The CDR3 covers 15 residues. V was shortened by 5 bases and J by 4 bases, with 18 bases between the two germline ends. The germline CDR1 and CDR2 sequences are SGHDT and YYEEEE. The variable domain in full, with the rest retrieved from reference TRBV5-6 and TRBJ1-2, is DAGVTQSPTHLIKTRGQQVTLRCSPKSGHDTVSWYQQALGQGPQFIFQYYEEEERQRGNFPDRFSGHQFPNYSSELNVNALLLGDSALYLCASSAQTGIFYGYTFGSGTRLTVV.

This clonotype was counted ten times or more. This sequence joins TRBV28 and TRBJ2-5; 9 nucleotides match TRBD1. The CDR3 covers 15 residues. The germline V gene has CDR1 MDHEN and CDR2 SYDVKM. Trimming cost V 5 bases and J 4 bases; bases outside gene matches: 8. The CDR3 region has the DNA TGTGCCAGCAGTCTACCGACAGGGGGGGTAGAGACCCAGTACTTC. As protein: CASSLPTGGVETQYF.

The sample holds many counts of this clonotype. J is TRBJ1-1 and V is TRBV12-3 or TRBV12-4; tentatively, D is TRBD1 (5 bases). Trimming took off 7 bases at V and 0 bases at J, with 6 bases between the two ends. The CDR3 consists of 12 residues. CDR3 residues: CASKTVNTEAFF. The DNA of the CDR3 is TGTGCCAGCAAGACAGTGAACACTGAAGCTTTCTTT.

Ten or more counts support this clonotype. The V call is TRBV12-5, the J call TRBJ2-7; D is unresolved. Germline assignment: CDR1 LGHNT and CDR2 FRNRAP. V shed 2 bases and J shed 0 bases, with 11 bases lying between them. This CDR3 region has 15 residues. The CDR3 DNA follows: TGTGCTAGTGGTTTGTGTTGGTTCCTCTCCTACGAGCAGTACTTC. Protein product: CASGLCWFLSYEQYF.

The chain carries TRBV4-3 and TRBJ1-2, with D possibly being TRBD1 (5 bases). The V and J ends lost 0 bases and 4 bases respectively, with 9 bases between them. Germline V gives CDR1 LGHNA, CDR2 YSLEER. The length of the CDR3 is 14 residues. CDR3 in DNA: TGCGCCAGCAGCCAAGAAGCGAGGGGCTATGGCTACACCTTC. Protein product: CASSQEARGYGYTF.

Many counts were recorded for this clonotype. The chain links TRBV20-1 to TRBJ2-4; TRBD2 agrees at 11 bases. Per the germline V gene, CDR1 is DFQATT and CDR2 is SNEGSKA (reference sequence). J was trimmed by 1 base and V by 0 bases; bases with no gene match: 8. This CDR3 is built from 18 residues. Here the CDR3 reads CSARDPGLAVPAKNIQYF. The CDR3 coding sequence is TGCAGTGCTAGAGATCCGGGACTAGCGGTACCGGCCAAAAACATTCAGTACTTC.